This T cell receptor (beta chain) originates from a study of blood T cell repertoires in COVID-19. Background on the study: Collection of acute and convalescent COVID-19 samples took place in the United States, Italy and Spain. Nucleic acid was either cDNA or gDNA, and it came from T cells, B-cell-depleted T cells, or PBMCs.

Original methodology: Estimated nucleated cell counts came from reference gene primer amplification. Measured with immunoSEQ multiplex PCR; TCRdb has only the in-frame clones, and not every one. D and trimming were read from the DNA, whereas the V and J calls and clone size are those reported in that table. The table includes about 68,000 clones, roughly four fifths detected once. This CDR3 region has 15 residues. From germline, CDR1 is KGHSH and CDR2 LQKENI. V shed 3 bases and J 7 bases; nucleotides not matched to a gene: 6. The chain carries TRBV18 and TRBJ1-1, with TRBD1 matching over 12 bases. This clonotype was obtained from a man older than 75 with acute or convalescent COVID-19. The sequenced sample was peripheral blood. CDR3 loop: CASSPGTGGDGEAFF. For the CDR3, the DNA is TGTGCCAGCTCACCTGGGACAGGGGGCGATGGTGAAGCTTTCTTT. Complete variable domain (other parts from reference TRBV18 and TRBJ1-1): NAGVMQNPRHLVRRRGQEARLRCSPMKGHSHVYWYRQLPEEGLKFMVYLQKENIIDESGMPKERFSAEFPKEGPSILRIQQVVRGDSAAYFCASSPGTGGDGEAFFGQGTRLTVV.